This T cell receptor (beta chain) was found in a study of blood T cell repertoires in COVID-19. The overall study: COVID-19 samples collected from the United States, Italy and Spain covered acute and convalescent phases. PBMCs, B-cell-depleted T cells, or T cells were the source of the cDNA or gDNA that made up the material.

Per the original data handling: Amplification of reference gene primers provided the estimated nucleated cell counts. The data were produced by immunoSEQ multiplex PCR, yet TCRdb's version contains in-frame clones alone and is incomplete. V and J calls and clone size are copied from that table; D and trimming were computed from the DNA. Of about 220,000 clones detected, 80% appear once; the ten largest clones hold 7% to 8.5%. The ends were cut back, 2 bases at V and 8 bases at J, with 10 bases in the middle. This CDR3 has 14 residues. Looked up from germline, CDR1 is MGHDK and CDR2 is SYGVNS. The chain links TRBV25-1 to TRBJ1-6; D unclear. The receptor was derived from a woman in her 70s with acute or convalescent COVID-19. Sequencing used peripheral blood. DNA for the CDR3: TGTGCCAGCAGTGAAGGGCAGAACTATTCACCCCTCCACTTT. This gives the protein CASSEGQNYSPLHF.